The T cell receptor (beta chain) under discussion was sequenced for a study of response to subunit inactivated influenza vaccine. MiXCR, applied by TCRdb to the RT-PCR reads, yields one record per CDR3 protein. This table has roughly 780,000 distinct CDR3 sequences, roughly 20% appearing once. This clonotype was recorded many times. This CDR3 has 14 amino acids. Germline assignment: CDR1 DFQATT and CDR2 SNEGSKA (reference sequence). V lost 2 bases to trimming and J lost 7 bases, with 15 bases between them. This chain joins TRBV20-1 and TRBJ2-4; either TRBD1 or TRBD2 may supply D (6 bases each). This sequence originates from a man in his fifties or sixties who received an inactivated influenza vaccine. This specimen consisted of PBMCs from blood, obtained less than 6 days after vaccination. This chain's CDR3 is CSARKRGVGNIQYF. The CDR3, as DNA: TGCAGTGCTAGAAAAAGGGGGGTCGGCAACATTCAGTACTTC.